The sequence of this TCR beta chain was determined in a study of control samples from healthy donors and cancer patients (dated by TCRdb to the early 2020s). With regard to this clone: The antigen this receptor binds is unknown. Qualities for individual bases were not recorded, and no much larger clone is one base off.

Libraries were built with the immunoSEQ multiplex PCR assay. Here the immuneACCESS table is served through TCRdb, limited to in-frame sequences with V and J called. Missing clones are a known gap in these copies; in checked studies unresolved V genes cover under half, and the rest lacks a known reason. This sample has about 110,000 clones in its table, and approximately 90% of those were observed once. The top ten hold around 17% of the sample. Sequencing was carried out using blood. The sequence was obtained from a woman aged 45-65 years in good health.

The DNA sequence follows: TGTGCCAGTATCGGGCGGACCGGGGAGCTGTTTTTT. Translated, it reads CASIGRTGELFF. The sequence links TRBV19 to TRBJ2-2, with the D gene too uncertain to name. The CDR3 covers 12 residues, taking in both the cysteine and the phenylalanine. Left in the record is the CDR3 DNA by itself, 36 bases read in frame from the first base. The CDR1 and CDR2 encoded by the germline V gene (reference sequence) are LNHDA and SQIVND. V gives up 7 bases and J gives up 5 bases, and the segment between their germline ends measures 8 bases.